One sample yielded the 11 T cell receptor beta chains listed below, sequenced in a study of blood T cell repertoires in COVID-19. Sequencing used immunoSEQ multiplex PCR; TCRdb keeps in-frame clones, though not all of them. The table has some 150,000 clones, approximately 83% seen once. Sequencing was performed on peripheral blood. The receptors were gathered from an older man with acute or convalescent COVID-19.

The CDR3 reads CASSLGFGGGTYEQYF. In nucleotides, the CDR3 is TGTGCCAGCAGCTTGGGTTTTGGGGGCGGAACCTACGAGCAGTACTTC. The genes are TRBV11-1 and TRBJ2-7; perhaps TRBD1 as D (6 bases). Germline values: CDR1 SGHAT, CDR2 FQDESV (reference sequence). Trimming left V 3 bases short and J 2 bases short, with 17 bases between. The CDR3 loop spans 16 amino acids.

The CDR3 sequence is CASSFGQQETQYF. The CDR3 DNA reads TGTGCCAGCAGTTTTGGACAGCAAGAGACCCAGTACTTC. This chain connects TRBV28 to TRBJ2-5; perhaps TRBD1 as D (6 bases). Trimming cost V 3 bases and J 2 bases, with 7 bases left between them. The germline V gene has CDR1 MDHEN and CDR2 SYDVKM. The CDR3 has 13 residues. The variable domain in full, with the rest retrieved from reference TRBV28 and TRBJ2-5, is DVKVTQSSRYLVKRTGEKVFLECVQDMDHENMFWYRQDPGLGLRLIYFSYDVKMKEKGDIPEGYSVSREKKERFSLILESASTNQTSMYLCASSFGQQETQYFGPGTRLLVL.

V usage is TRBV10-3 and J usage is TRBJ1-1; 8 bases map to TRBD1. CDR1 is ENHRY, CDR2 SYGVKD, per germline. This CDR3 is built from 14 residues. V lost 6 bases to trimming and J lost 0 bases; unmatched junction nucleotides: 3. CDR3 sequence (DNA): TGTGCCATCAGGGAGGACAGGGTGAACACTGAAGCTTTCTTT. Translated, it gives CAIREDRVNTEAFF.

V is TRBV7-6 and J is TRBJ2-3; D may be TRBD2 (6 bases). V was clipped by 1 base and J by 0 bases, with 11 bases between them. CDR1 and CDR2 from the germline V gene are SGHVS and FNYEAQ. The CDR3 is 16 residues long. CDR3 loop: CASSLGRVGSTDTQYF. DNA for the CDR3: TGTGCCAGCAGCTTAGGGAGGGTGGGGAGCACAGATACGCAGTATTTT.

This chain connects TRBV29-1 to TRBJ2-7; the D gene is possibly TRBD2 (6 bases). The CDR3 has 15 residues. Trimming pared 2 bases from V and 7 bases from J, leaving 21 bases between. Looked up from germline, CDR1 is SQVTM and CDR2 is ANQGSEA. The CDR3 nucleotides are TGCAGCGTTGAATACACCGGGACTCCCACGAGGGAGCAGTACTTC. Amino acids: CSVEYTGTPTREQYF.

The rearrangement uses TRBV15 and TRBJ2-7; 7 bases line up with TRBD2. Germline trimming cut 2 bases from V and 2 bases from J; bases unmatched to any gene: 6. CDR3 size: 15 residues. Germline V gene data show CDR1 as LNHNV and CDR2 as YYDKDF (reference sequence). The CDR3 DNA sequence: TGTGCCACCAGCAGAAGGGAGGGGTCACCCTACGAGCAGTACTTC. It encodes CATSRREGSPYEQYF.

The CDR3 reads CASSLNPGTEETQYF. Here the CDR3 DNA reads TGCGCCAGCAGCCTAAATCCCGGGACAGAAGAGACCCAGTACTTC. This chain connects TRBV5-1 to TRBJ2-5, with TRBD1 matching over 7 bases. V was clipped by 4 bases and J by 3 bases; unmatched bases: 9. The CDR3 has 15 amino acids. Germline V CDR1 and CDR2: SGHRS, YFSETQ.

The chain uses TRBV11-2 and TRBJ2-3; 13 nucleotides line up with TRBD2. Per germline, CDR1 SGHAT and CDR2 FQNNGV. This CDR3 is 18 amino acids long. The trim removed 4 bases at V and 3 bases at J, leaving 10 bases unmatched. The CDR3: CASSSRTSGSVGTDTQYF. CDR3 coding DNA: TGTGCCAGCAGCTCTCGGACTAGCGGGAGTGTAGGGACAGATACGCAGTATTTT.

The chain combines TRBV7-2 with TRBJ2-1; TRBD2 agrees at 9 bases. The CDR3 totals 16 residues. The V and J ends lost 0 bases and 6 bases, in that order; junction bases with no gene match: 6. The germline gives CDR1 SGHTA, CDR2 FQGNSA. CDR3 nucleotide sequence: TGTGCCAGCAGCTTAGCCCCCGGGACTAGCTTCAATGAGCAGTTCTTC. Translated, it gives CASSLAPGTSFNEQFF. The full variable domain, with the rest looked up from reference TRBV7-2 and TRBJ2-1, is GAGVSQSPSNKVTEKGKDVELRCDPISGHTALYWYRQSLGQGLEFLIYFQGNSAPDKSGLPSDRFSAERTGGSVSTLTIQRTQQEDSAVYLCASSLAPGTSFNEQFFGPGTRLTVL.

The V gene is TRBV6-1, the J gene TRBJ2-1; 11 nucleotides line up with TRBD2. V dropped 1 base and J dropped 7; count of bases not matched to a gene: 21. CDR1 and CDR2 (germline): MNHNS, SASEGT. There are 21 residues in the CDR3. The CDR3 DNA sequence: TGTGCCAGCAGTGAAGGCATACCGGGACTAGCGGTCGGGAACCCGAAGAATGAGCAGTTCTTC. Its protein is CASSEGIPGLAVGNPKNEQFF.

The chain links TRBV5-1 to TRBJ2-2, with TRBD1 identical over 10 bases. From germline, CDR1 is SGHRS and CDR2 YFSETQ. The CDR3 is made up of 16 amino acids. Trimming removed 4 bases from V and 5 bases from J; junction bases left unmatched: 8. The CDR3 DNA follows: TGCGCCAGCAGCCCGAGACAGGGGGCTCGGACCGGGGAGCTGTTTTTT. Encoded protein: CASSPRQGARTGELFF.